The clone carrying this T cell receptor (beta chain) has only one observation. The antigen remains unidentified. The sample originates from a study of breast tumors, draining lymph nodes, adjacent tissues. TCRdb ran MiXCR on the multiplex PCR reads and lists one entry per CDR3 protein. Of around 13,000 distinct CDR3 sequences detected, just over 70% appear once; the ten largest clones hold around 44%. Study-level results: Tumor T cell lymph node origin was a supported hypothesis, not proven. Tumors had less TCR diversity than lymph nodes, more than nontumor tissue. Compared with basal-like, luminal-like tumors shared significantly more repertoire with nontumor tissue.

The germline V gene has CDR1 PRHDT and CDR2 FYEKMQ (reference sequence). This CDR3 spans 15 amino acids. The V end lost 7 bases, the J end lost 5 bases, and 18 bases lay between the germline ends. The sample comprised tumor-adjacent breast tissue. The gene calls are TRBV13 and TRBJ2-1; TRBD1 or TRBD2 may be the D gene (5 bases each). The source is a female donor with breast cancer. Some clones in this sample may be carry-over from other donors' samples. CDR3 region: CASTPRGLRNNEQFF. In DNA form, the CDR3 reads TGTGCCAGCACCCCTCGGGGCCTTAGGAACAATGAGCAGTTCTTC. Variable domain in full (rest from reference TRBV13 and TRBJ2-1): AAGVIQSPRHLIKEKRETATLKCYPIPRHDTVYWYQQGPGQDPQFLISFYEKMQSDKGSIPDRFSAQQFSDYHSELNMSSLELGDSALYFCASTPRGLRNNEQFFGPGTRLTVL.